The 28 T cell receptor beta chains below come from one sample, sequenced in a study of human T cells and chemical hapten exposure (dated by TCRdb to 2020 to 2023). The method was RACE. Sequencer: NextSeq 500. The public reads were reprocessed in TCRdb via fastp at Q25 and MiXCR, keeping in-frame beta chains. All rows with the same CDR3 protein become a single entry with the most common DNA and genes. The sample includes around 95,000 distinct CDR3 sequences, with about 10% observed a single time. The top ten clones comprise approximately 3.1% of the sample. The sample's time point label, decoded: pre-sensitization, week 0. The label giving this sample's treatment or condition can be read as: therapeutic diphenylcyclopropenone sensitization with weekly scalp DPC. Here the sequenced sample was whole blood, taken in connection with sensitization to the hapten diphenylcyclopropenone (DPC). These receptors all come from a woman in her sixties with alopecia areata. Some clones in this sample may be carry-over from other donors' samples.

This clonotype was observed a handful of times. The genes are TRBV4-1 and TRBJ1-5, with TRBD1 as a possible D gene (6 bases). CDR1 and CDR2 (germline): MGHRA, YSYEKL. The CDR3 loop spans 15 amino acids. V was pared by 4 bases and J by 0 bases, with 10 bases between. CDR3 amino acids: CASSPRDNSNQPQHF. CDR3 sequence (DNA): TGCGCCAGCAGCCCCAGGGACAATAGCAATCAGCCCCAGCATTTT.

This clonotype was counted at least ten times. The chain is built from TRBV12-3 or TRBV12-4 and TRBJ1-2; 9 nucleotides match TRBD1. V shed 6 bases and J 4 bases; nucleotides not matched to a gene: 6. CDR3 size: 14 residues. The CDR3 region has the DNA TGTGCCAGCAGCATTGGACAGGGGTCCTATGGCTACACCTTC. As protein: CASSIGQGSYGYTF.

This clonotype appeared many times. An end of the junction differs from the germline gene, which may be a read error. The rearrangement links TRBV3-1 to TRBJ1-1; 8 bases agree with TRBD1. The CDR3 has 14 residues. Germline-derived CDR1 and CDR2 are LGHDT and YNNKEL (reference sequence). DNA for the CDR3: TGTGCCAGCAGCCCGGACAGGGTAAATGCTGAAGCCTTCTTT. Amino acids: CASSPDRVNAEAFF.

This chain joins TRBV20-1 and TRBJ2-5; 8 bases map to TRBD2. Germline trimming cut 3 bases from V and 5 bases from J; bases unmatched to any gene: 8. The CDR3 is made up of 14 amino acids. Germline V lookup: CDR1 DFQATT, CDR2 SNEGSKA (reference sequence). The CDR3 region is CSASFGASGETQYF. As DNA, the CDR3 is TGCAGTGCTAGTTTTGGGGCTAGCGGGGAGACCCAGTACTTC.

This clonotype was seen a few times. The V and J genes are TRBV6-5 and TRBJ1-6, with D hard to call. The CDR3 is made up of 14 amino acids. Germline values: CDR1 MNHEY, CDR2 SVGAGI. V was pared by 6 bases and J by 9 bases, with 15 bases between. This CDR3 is CASSTGRVRSPLHF. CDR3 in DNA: TGTGCCAGCAGCACCGGTAGGGTTCGTTCACCCCTCCACTTT.

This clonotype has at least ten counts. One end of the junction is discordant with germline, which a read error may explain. This CDR3 is CASSPFGGRRMNTEAFF. The DNA for the CDR3 is TGTGCCAGCTCACCATTCGGGGGTCGGAGAATGAACACTGAAGCTTTTTTT. The rearrangement joins TRBV18 to TRBJ1-1, with D tentatively TRBD1 (5 bases). Per the germline V gene, CDR1 is KGHSH and CDR2 is LQKENI. This CDR3 is 17 amino acids long.

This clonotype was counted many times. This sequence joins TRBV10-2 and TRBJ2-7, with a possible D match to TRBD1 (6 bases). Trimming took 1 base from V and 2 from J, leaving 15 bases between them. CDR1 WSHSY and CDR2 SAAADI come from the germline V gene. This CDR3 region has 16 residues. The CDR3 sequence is CASSEFRDIEPYEQYF. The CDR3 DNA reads TGCGCCAGCAGTGAGTTCCGGGACATAGAACCCTACGAGCAGTACTTC.

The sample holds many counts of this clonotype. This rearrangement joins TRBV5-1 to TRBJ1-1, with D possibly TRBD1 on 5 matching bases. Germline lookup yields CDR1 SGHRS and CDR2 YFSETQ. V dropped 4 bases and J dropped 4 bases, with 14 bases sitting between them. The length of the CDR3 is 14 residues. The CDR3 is CASSNQWGGTEAFF. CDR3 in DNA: TGCGCCAGCAGCAACCAATGGGGGGGCACTGAAGCTTTCTTT.

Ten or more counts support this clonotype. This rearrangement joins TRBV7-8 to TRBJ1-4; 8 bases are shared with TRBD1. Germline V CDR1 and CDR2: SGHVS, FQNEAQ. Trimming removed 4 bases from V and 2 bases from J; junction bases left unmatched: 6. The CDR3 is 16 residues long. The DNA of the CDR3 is TGTGCCAGCAGCTCCAGGGGGCGAGGGACTAATGAAAAACTGTTTTTT. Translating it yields CASSSRGRGTNEKLFF.

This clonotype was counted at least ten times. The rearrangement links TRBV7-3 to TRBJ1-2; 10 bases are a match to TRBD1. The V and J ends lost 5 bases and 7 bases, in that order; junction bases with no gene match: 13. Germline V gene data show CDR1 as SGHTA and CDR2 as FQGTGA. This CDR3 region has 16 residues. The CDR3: CASSTPSRDRGGGYTF. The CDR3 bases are TGTGCCAGCAGCACCCCCTCCCGGGACAGGGGAGGTGGCTACACCTTC.

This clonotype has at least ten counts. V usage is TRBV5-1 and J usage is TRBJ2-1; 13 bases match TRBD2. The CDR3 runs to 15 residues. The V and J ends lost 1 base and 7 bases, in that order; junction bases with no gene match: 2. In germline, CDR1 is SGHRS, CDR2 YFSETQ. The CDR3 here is CASSLLTSGGNEQFF. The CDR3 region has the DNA TGCGCCAGCAGCTTGTTGACTAGCGGGGGGAATGAGCAGTTCTTC.

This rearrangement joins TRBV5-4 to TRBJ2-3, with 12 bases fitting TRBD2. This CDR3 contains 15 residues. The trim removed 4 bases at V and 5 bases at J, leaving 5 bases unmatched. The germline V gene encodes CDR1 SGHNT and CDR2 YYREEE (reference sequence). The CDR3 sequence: CASSVLAGGLDTQYF. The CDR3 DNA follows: TGTGCCAGCAGCGTCCTAGCGGGGGGGCTAGATACGCAGTATTTT.

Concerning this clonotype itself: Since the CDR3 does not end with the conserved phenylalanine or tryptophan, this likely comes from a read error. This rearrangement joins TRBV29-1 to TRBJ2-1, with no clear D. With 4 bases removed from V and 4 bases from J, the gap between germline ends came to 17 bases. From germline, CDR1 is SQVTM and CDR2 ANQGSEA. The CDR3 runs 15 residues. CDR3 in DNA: TGCAGCGTTGTTTCTGACCGCGTCAGATACAATGAGCAGTTCCTC. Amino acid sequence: CSVVSDRVRYNEQFL.

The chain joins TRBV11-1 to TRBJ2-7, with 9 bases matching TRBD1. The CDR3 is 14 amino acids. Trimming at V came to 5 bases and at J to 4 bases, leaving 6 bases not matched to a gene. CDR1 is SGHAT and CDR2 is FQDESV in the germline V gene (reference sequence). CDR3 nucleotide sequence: TGTGCCAGCAGCCCCGACAGGGGGGGATACGAGCAGTACTTC. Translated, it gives CASSPDRGGYEQYF.

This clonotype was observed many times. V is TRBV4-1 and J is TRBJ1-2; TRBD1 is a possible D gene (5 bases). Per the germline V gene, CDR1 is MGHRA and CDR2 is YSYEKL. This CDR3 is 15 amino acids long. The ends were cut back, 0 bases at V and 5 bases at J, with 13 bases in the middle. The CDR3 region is CASSQDLAGRYGYTF. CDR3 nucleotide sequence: TGCGCCAGCAGCCAAGATCTGGCAGGGAGGTATGGCTACACCTTC.

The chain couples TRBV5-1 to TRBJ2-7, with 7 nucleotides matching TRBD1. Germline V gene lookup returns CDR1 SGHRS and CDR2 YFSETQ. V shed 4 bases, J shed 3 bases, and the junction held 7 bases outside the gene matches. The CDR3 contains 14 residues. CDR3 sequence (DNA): TGCGCCAGCAGCCCCGGGACAGCGGACTACGAGCAGTACTTC. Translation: CASSPGTADYEQYF.

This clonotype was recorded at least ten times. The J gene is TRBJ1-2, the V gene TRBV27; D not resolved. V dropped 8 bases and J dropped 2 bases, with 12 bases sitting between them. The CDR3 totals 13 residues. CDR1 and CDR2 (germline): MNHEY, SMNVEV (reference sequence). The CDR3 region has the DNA TGTGCCAGCTCGACTGGGCGCAACTATGGCTACACCTTC. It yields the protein CASSTGRNYGYTF.

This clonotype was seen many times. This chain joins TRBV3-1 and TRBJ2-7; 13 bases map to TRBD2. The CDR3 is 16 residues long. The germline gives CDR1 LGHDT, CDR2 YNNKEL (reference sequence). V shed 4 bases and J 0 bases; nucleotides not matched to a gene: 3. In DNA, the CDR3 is TGTGCCAGCAGCCGCGGACTAGCGGGGGCCTCCTACGAGCAGTACTTC. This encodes CASSRGLAGASYEQYF.

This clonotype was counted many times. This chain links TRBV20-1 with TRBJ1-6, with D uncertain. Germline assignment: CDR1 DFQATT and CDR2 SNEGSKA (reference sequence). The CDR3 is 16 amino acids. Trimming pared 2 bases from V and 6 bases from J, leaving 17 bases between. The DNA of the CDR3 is TGCAGTGCTAGACCGGAAAAGACGGCCCTTAATTCACCCCTCCACTTT. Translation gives CSARPEKTALNSPLHF.

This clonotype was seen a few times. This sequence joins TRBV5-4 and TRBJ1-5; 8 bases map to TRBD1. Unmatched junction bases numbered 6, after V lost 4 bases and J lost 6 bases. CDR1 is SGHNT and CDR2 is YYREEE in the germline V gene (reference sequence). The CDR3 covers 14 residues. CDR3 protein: CASSADRVGQPQHF. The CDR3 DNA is TGTGCCAGCAGCGCGGACAGGGTCGGTCAGCCCCAGCATTTT.

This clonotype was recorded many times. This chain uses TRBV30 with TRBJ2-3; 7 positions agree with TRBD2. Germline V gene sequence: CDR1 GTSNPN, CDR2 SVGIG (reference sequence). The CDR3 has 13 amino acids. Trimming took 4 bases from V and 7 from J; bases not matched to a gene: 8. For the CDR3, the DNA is TGTGCCTGGAAATCGGGAGGTAGCCATACGCAGTATTTT. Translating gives CAWKSGGSHTQYF.

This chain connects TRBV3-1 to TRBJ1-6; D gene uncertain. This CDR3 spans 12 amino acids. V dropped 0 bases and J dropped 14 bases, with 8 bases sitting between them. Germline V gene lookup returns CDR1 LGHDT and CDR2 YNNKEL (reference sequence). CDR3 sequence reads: CASSQEPVTLHF. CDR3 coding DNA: TGTGCCAGCAGCCAAGAGCCGGTTACCCTCCACTTT.

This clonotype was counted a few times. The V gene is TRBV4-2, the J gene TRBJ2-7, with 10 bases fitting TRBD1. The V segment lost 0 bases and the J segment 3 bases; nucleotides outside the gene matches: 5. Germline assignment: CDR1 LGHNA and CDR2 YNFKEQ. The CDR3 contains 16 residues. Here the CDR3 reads CASSQESGQGFYEQYF. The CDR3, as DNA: TGTGCCAGCAGCCAAGAGTCGGGACAGGGGTTCTACGAGCAGTACTTC.

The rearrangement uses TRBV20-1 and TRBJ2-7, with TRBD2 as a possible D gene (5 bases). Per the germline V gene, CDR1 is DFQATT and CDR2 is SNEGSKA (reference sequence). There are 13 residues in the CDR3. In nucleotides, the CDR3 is TGCAGCGAGCGAGTAGCGAGCTCCTACGAGCAGTACTTC. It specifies CSERVASSYEQYF.

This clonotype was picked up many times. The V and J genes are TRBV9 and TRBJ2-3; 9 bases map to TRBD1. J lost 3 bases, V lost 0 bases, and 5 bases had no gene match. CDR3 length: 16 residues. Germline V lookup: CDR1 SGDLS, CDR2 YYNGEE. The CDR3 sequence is CASSVAYRGLTDTQYF. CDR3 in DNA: TGTGCCAGCAGCGTAGCTTACAGGGGGCTTACAGATACGCAGTATTTT.

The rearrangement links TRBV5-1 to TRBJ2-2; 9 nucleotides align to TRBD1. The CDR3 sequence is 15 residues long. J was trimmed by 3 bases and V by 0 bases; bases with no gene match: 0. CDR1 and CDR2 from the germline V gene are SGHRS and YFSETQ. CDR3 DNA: TGCGCCAGCAGCTTGGACAGGGGGCACACCGGGGAGCTGTTTTTT. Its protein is CASSLDRGHTGELFF.

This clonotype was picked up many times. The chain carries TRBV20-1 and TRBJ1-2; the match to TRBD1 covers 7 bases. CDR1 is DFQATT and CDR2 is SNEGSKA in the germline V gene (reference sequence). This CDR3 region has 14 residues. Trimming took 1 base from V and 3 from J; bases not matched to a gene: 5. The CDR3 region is CSARARGIDYGYTF. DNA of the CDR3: TGCAGTGCTAGAGCCAGGGGGATCGACTATGGCTACACCTTC.

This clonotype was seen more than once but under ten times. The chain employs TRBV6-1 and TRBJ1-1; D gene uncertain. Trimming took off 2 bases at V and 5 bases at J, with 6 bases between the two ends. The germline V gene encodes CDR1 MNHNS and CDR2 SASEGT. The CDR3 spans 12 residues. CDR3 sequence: CASSELRTEAFF. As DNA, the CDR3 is TGTGCCAGCAGTGAACTTAGGACTGAAGCTTTCTTT.